The rows below give T cell receptor beta chains drawn from one sample of a study of breast tumors, draining lymph nodes, adjacent tissues. A single record per CDR3 protein comes from TCRdb applying MiXCR to the multiplex PCR reads. In the table there are over 200,000 distinct CDR3 sequences, less than 45% of which are singletons. The sequencing sample was made of axillary lymph node tissue. The receptor source for this set is a female donor with breast cancer. Some clones in this sample may be carry-over from other donors' samples. Each CDR3 is given with its conserved first and last residue. A D gene is named only where the DNA matches it firmly. Clone size is not always given. Where it is, it says once, few, many or a class for expanded clones.

j_gene: TRBJ2-3
v_gene: TRBV24-1
abundance: .
d_gene: .
CDR3nt: TGTGCCACTAGTGATTTAGTAGGAGGGGCATCAGATACGCAGTATTTT
CDR3aa: CATSDLVGGASDTQYF

j_gene: TRBJ1-4
v_gene: TRBV12-3/TRBV12-4
abundance: .
d_gene: .
CDR3nt: TGTGCCAGCAGCCCTCAGGGGACTGAAAAACTGTTTTTT
CDR3aa: CASSPQGTEKLFF

j_gene: TRBJ2-1
v_gene: TRBV29-1
abundance: once
d_gene: TRBD2
CDR3nt: TGCAGCGTAGCGGGACCTTCCTACAATGAGCAGTTCTTC
CDR3aa: CSVAGPSYNEQFF

j_gene: TRBJ1-1
v_gene: TRBV10-3
abundance: many
d_gene: .
CDR3nt: TGTGCCATCGGCAGGGTGGACACTGAAGCTTTCTTT
CDR3aa: CAIGRVDTEAFF

j_gene: TRBJ2-3
v_gene: TRBV28
abundance: few
d_gene: TRBD2
CDR3nt: TGTGCCAGCAGTCAACCCAGCGGGGAGGCCCGGGGAGATACGCAGTATTTT
CDR3aa: CASSQPSGEARGDTQYF

j_gene: TRBJ2-5
v_gene: TRBV6-5
abundance: many
d_gene: TRBD1
CDR3nt: TGTGCCAGCAGTTACGCGATAGGGACAGGGGGTAAAGAGACCCAGTACTTC
CDR3aa: CASSYAIGTGGKETQYF

j_gene: TRBJ2-7
v_gene: TRBV7-2
abundance: .
d_gene: TRBD2
CDR3nt: TGTGCCAGCAGCTTAGAGAGCGGGGGGTTCGACGAGCAGTACTTC
CDR3aa: CASSLESGGFDEQYF

j_gene: TRBJ2-1
v_gene: TRBV11-3
abundance: .
d_gene: .
CDR3nt: TGTGCCAGCAGCTTAGGGGCTAGCGCCAATGAGCAGTTCTTC
CDR3aa: CASSLGASANEQFF

j_gene: TRBJ2-5
v_gene: TRBV7-6
abundance: many
d_gene: TRBD2
CDR3nt: TGTGCCAGCAGCTCCAGGGGCCTAGCGGGACTGGAGACCCAGTACTTC
CDR3aa: CASSSRGLAGLETQYF

j_gene: TRBJ2-7
v_gene: TRBV12-3/TRBV12-4
abundance: few
d_gene: .
CDR3nt: TGTGCCAGCAGTTTTCGGGACTTCACCTACGAGCAGTACTTC
CDR3aa: CASSFRDFTYEQYF

j_gene: TRBJ2-7
v_gene: TRBV24-1
abundance: many
d_gene: TRBD2
CDR3nt: TGTGCCACCAGTGATCGGACTAGCGGGAGTCGGGAGCAGTACTTC
CDR3aa: CATSDRTSGSREQYF

j_gene: TRBJ2-1
v_gene: TRBV18
abundance: many
d_gene: .
CDR3nt: TGTGCCAGCTCACCATTACAGGGTGATGAGCAGTTCTTC
CDR3aa: CASSPLQGDEQFF

j_gene: TRBJ2-5
v_gene: TRBV7-2
abundance: .
d_gene: TRBD2
CDR3nt: TGTGCCAGCACCAGTAGCGGGGGGGCCCAAGAGACCCAGTACTTC
CDR3aa: CASTSSGGAQETQYF

j_gene: TRBJ2-7
v_gene: TRBV7-2
abundance: many
d_gene: .
CDR3nt: TGTGCCAGCAGCCCAAGGGTGGGGGCCTACGAGCAGTACTTC
CDR3aa: CASSPRVGAYEQYF

j_gene: TRBJ1-3
v_gene: TRBV16
abundance: .
d_gene: TRBD1
CDR3nt: TGTGCCAGCAGCCAAAACAGGGGGTCTGGAAACACCATATATTTT
CDR3aa: CASSQNRGSGNTIYF

j_gene: TRBJ2-5
v_gene: TRBV5-1
abundance: .
d_gene: .
CDR3nt: TGCGCCAGCAGCCCCGGGGACACAACCCAGTACTTC
CDR3aa: CASSPGDTTQYF

j_gene: TRBJ2-3
v_gene: TRBV7-2
abundance: many
d_gene: TRBD2
CDR3nt: TGTGCCAGCAGCTTAGGACTAGCTGCAGATACGCAGTATTTT
CDR3aa: CASSLGLAADTQYF

j_gene: TRBJ2-1
v_gene: TRBV6-5
abundance: many
d_gene: .
CDR3nt: TGTGCCAGCAGGGGGACATCCAAGTGGTACAATGAGCAGTTCTTC
CDR3aa: CASRGTSKWYNEQFF

j_gene: TRBJ1-5
v_gene: TRBV19
abundance: many
d_gene: TRBD1
CDR3nt: TGTGCCAGTACCAGGACAGGGGGGGATCAGCCCCAGCATTTT
CDR3aa: CASTRTGGDQPQHF

j_gene: TRBJ2-3
v_gene: TRBV20-1
abundance: .
d_gene: TRBD1
CDR3nt: TGCAGTGCTGCCGGGTGGGGAAGGACAGGTACGCAGTATTTT
CDR3aa: CSAAGWGRTGTQYF